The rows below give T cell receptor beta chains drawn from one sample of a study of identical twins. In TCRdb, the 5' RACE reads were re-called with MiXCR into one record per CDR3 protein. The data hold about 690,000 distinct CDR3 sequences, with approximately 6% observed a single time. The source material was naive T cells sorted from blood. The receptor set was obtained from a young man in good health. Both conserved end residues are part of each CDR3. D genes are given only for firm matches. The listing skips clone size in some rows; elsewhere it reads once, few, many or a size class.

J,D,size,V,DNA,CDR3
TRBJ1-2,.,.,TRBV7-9,TGTGCCAGCAGCCGGCCATTGGGGGCAGCTAACTATGGCTACACCTTC,CASSRPLGAANYGYTF
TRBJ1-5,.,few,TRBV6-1,.,CASTSGIEGPQHF
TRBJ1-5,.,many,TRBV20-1,TGCAGTGCTCTCCCTTCCGGGTATCAGCCCCAGCATTTT,CSALPSGYQPQHF
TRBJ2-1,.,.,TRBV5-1,TGCGCCAGCAGCTTGGCGCAGGTTAGGGATGAGCAGTTCTTC,CASSLAQVRDEQFF
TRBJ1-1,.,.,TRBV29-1,TGCAGCGTTGAAGAATCCCCCGGGGGCACTGAAGCTTTCTTT,CSVEESPGGTEAFF
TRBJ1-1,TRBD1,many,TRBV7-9,TGTGCCAGCAGCAACCCCAGCCAACAGGGGGGTAAATTTCGTGGCACTGAAGCTTTCTTT,CASSNPSQQGGKFRGTEAFF
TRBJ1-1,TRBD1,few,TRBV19,TGTGCCAGTAGTAAAACGACAGGGAACGCTTTCTTT,CASSKTTGNAFF
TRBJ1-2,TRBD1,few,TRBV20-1,TGCAGTGCTAGAGATAATGGGTTCTTGGGACAGGCACGGGACTATGGCTACACCTTC,CSARDNGFLGQARDYGYTF
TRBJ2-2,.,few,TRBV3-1,TGTGCCAGCAGCCAGTATAACGGCGGGACCGGGGAGCTGTTTTTT,CASSQYNGGTGELFF
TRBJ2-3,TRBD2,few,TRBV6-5,TGTGCCAGCAGTTACTCCCTAGCGGGACAGACTAGCACAGATACGCAGTATTTT,CASSYSLAGQTSTDTQYF
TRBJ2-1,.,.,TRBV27,TGTGCCAGCAGTTACCGATGGAGCTCCTACAATGAGCAGTTCTTC,CASSYRWSSYNEQFF
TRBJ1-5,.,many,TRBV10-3,TGTGCCATCAGACAGGACGGTCATAGCAATCAGCCCCAGCATTTT,CAIRQDGHSNQPQHF
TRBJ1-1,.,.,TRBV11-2,TGTGCCAGCAGCCACAGGAGTCTGAATGCTGAAGCTTTCTTT,CASSHRSLNAEAFF
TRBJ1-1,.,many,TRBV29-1,TGCAGCGTTGAATCGGCAGGGTTGAACACTGAAGCTTTCTTT,CSVESAGLNTEAFF
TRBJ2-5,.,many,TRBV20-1,TGCAGTGCTAGAGATCGAGGCAGACAAGAGACCCAGTACTTC,CSARDRGRQETQYF
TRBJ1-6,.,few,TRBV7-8,TGTGCCAGCAGCCCCAGCAGGCAGGGTCATTCACCCCTCCACTTT,CASSPSRQGHSPLHF
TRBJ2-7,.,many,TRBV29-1,TGCAGCGTTGATGTGGCCGGGTCCGGCGGCGAGCAGTACTTC,CSVDVAGSGGEQYF
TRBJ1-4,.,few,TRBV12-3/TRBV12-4,TGTGCCAGCACGCGCGACAACGGGAAACTGTTTTTT,CASTRDNGKLFF
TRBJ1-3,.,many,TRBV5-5,TGTGTCAGCAGCTTGCGTGAGGGAGCTTTTGGAAACACCATATATTTT,CVSSLREGAFGNTIYF
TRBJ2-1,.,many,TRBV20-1,TGCAGTGCTAGAGATAGGCGACGCGGGCGGGCTGGGGGTGAGCAGTTCTTC,CSARDRRRGRAGGEQFF
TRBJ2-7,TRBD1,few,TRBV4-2,TGTGCCAGCAGCCGCCGGACAGGGGACTCCTACGAGCAGTACTTC,CASSRRTGDSYEQYF
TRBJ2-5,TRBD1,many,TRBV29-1,TGCAGCGTTGGGGAAGGGGGCGGGACCCAGTACTTC,CSVGEGGGTQYF
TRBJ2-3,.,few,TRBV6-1,TGTGCCAGCAGTGTTGTACAGAAATACACAGATACGCAGTATTTT,CASSVVQKYTDTQYF
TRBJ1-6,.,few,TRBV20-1,TGCAGTGCTAGAGATCACAGGACTAGCTCCTATAATTCACCCCTCCACTTT,CSARDHRTSSYNSPLHF
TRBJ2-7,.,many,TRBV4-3,TGCGCCAGCAGCCAAGGGACAGCAGGCTACGAGCAGTACTTC,CASSQGTAGYEQYF
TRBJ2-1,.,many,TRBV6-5,TGTGCCAGCACCCCGGGTGGTAGTGAGCAGTTCTTC,CASTPGGSEQFF
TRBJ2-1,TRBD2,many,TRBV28,TGTGCCAGCAGTTGGCAGCGGGGTTGGACCAATGAGCAGTTCTTC,CASSWQRGWTNEQFF
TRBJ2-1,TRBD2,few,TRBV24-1,TGTGCCACCAGTGCCCTAAGTCCCCTTAGCGGGTTTTCCTACAATGAGCAGTTCTTC,CATSALSPLSGFSYNEQFF